Below, one T cell receptor beta chain is given with its context. Profiling relied on immunoSEQ multiplex PCR, and the TCRdb table lists in-frame clones only, not all of them. The table lists around 200,000 clones, around 87% of them singletons. The V end lost 7 bases, the J end lost 7 bases, and 17 bases lay between the germline ends. Germline loops: CDR1 MNHEY, CDR2 SVGAGI. The CDR3 totals 15 residues. The data were obtained in a study of blood T cell repertoires in COVID-19. The wider study: Sites across the United States, Italy and Spain contributed samples from acute and convalescent COVID-19. T cells, B-cell-depleted T cells, or PBMCs provided the cDNA or gDNA that served as material.

V and J are TRBV6-5 and TRBJ1-6; no definite D call. The receptor's source is a man in his sixties who had recovered from COVID-19. The sequencing input was peripheral blood. CDR3 DNA: TGTGCCAGCAACAAACGAGGAGGGAAAAATTCACCCCTCCACTTT. Residues: CASNKRGGKNSPLHF.